Below, 30 T cell receptor beta chains from the same sample are listed, as sequenced in a study of OX40 agonist ivuxolimab in advanced cancers. Library generation was performed with the immunoSEQ multiplex PCR assay. Drawn from immuneACCESS, this table holds only the in-frame rearrangements with V and J called that TCRdb kept. Clones are partly lost; checked studies trace under half to an unresolved V gene and leave the rest unexplained. In all, the sample holds tens of thousands of clones, and roughly four fifths of those were seen once. The ten largest clonotypes hold around 0.7% of the sample. Source: CD4+ or CD8+ T cells sorted from blood, taken in a trial of the OX40 agonist ivuxolimab. Receptor source: an adult with an advanced solid tumor such as melanoma, head and neck, liver or kidney cancer.

This clone came up once. The chain employs TRBV11-3 and TRBJ1-5, with D uncertain. CDR3 length equals 16 residues. V lost 1 base, J lost 1 base, and 11 bases lay in between. The germline CDR1 and CDR2 sequences are SGHNT and YENEEA. The chain's CDR3 is CASSLVSPGSNQPQHF. Written as DNA, the CDR3 is TGTGCCAGCAGCTTAGTTTCCCCGGGAAGCAATCAGCCCCAGCATTTT.

The V and J genes are TRBV5-4 and TRBJ1-6, with 7 bases matching TRBD1. Germline-derived CDR1 and CDR2 are SGHNT and YYREEE (reference sequence). The CDR3 spans 16 residues. V shed 4 bases, J shed 8 bases, and the junction held 12 bases outside the gene matches. DNA for the CDR3: TGTGCCAGCAGCGGTCCGACAGGGCTAGGGGATTCACCCCTCCACTTT. It yields the protein CASSGPTGLGDSPLHF.

The chain couples TRBV7-3 to TRBJ2-1; 10 nucleotides align to TRBD1. This CDR3 has 15 residues. Trimming took 3 bases from V and 8 from J; bases not matched to a gene: 7. Germline V CDR1 and CDR2: SGHTA, FQGTGA. The CDR3 DNA follows: TGTGCCAGCAGCTTGACAGGGGGCTGGGGTGATGAGCAGTTCTTC. It codes for CASSLTGGWGDEQFF. The complete variable domain, with remaining parts taken from reference TRBV7-3 and TRBJ2-1, reads GAGVSQTPSNKVTEKGKYVELRCDPISGHTALYWYRQSLGQGPEFLIYFQGTGAADDSGLPNDRFFAVRPEGSVSTLKIQRTERGDSAVYLCASSLTGGWGDEQFFGPGTRLTVL.

This chain links TRBV19 with TRBJ1-6; TRBD1 aligns across 8 bases. The CDR3 has 16 amino acids. The V and J ends lost 3 bases and 9 bases, in that order; junction bases with no gene match: 10. Germline V gene data show CDR1 as LNHDA and CDR2 as SQIVND (reference sequence). CDR3 protein: CASSIPPGGSSSPLHF. In DNA form, the CDR3 reads TGTGCCAGTAGTATCCCCCCAGGGGGCAGTTCTTCACCCCTCCACTTT.

The V gene is TRBV11-2, the J gene TRBJ2-1; 7 bases are shared with TRBD2. The CDR3 has 15 residues. V lost 4 bases, J lost 7 bases, and 10 bases stayed unmatched. Germline V gene data show CDR1 as SGHAT and CDR2 as FQNNGV. As DNA, the CDR3 is TGTGCCAGCAGCTCCCGCTCGGGGGGAGGGAATGAGCAGTTCTTC. Its translation: CASSSRSGGGNEQFF.

V gene TRBV7-2 combines with J gene TRBJ2-7, with D perhaps being TRBD1 or TRBD2 (5 bases each). V gave up 5 bases and J gave up 2 bases, with 7 bases separating them. The CDR3 runs to 12 residues. The germline gives CDR1 SGHTA, CDR2 FQGNSA. The CDR3 DNA reads as TGTGCCAGCAGCGGGACGGCCTACGAGCAGTACTTC. Its protein is CASSGTAYEQYF.

This chain connects TRBV28 to TRBJ1-4, with 7 positions matching TRBD1. J gave up 5 bases and V 3 bases, and 3 bases lay outside the gene matches. Looked up from germline, CDR1 is MDHEN and CDR2 is SYDVKM. The CDR3 is 14 amino acids. This chain's CDR3 is CASSFETGNEKLFF. DNA of the CDR3: TGTGCCAGCAGTTTTGAGACAGGGAATGAAAAACTGTTTTTT.

Here the CDR3 reads CASSSQALSNYGYTF. As DNA, the CDR3 is TGTGCCAGCAGCTCACAGGCCCTCTCTAACTATGGCTACACCTTC. The chain links TRBV7-6 to TRBJ1-2, with D possibly TRBD1 on 5 matching bases. V lost 4 bases to trimming and J lost 0 bases, with 12 bases between them. The CDR3 is 15 amino acids. The V gene's germline CDR1 is SGHVS and CDR2 FNYEAQ.

A remark on this clone: Other DNA sequences from this sample encode an identical CDR3 as well. The CDR3 here is CATSRGAGELFF. CDR3 coding DNA: TGTGCCACCAGCAGAGGGGCCGGGGAGCTGTTTTTT. This sequence joins TRBV15 and TRBJ2-2, with D uncertain. CDR1 is LNHNV, CDR2 YYDKDF, per germline (reference sequence). The CDR3 sequence is 12 residues long. Trimming took 1 base from V and 6 from J, leaving 3 bases between them.

The genes are TRBV6-5 and TRBJ2-7, with D unresolved. Germline CDR1 and CDR2: MNHEY and SVGAGI. V dropped 8 bases and J dropped 4 bases, with 9 bases sitting between them. There are 11 residues in the CDR3. The CDR3 DNA reads TGTGCCAGCCGGGTGGGTTACGAGCAGTACTTC. It encodes CASRVGYEQYF.

The chain joins TRBV6-1 to TRBJ1-2; D unresolved. Germline CDR1 is MNHNS and CDR2 is SASEGT. V was clipped by 4 bases and J by 0 bases, with 12 bases between them. CDR3 length: 15 residues. The DNA for the CDR3 is TGTGCCAGCAGTGTGACCCTTGTTGCTAACTATGGCTACACCTTC. This gives the protein CASSVTLVANYGYTF.

J is TRBJ2-7 and V is TRBV5-6; TRBD1 aligns across 10 bases. The CDR3 is 15 residues long. The trim removed 5 bases at V and 5 bases at J, leaving 10 bases unmatched. The germline gives CDR1 SGHDT, CDR2 YYEEEE. The CDR3 DNA follows: TGTGCCAGCAGTTCCTTCGGGACAGGGGCCAACGAGCAGTACTTC. Translation: CASSSFGTGANEQYF.

A word on this clone: Other DNA variants within this sample encode the same CDR3. The CDR3 sequence: CASSVTATNEKLFF. As DNA, the CDR3 is TGTGCCAGCAGTGTAACGGCAACTAATGAAAAACTGTTTTTT. The chain is built from TRBV2 and TRBJ1-4; no reliable D call. Germline CDR1 and CDR2: SNHLY and FYNNEI. The CDR3 contains 14 residues. V lost 4 bases and J lost 0, with 6 bases in between.

V gene TRBV6-5 combines with J gene TRBJ1-1; perhaps TRBD1 as D (5 bases). The CDR3 has 15 amino acids. V was shortened by 7 bases and J by 4 bases, with 19 bases between the two germline ends. Germline-derived CDR1 and CDR2 are MNHEY and SVGAGI. CDR3 amino acids: CASILERGAGTEAFF. In nucleotides, the CDR3 is TGTGCCAGCATCCTCGAGAGGGGCGCGGGCACTGAAGCTTTCTTT.

In this sample, this clone turned up once. This chain uses TRBV4-2 with TRBJ1-1; possibly TRBD1 for D (5 bases). V was cut by 3 bases and J by 4 bases, with 15 bases left in between. The CDR3 sequence is 15 residues long. CDR1 is LGHNA, CDR2 YNFKEQ, per germline. The CDR3, as DNA: TGTGCCAGCAGCCAGGAAGATATGGGGGGCACTGAAGCTTTCTTT. Amino acids: CASSQEDMGGTEAFF.

The V gene is TRBV7-3, the J gene TRBJ2-5; D might be TRBD2 (6 bases). Trimming took 4 bases from V and 2 from J, leaving 8 bases between them. This CDR3 has 13 residues. Germline V gene data show CDR1 as SGHTA and CDR2 as FQGTGA. CDR3 protein: CASSWGVQETQYF. The CDR3 DNA sequence: TGTGCCAGCAGCTGGGGGGTTCAAGAGACCCAGTACTTC.

This chain's CDR3 is CASSLAGGTYNEQFF. Written as DNA, the CDR3 is TGTGCCAGCAGCCTAGCGGGGGGGACCTACAATGAGCAGTTCTTC. The rearrangement uses TRBV6-5 and TRBJ2-1; 12 positions match TRBD2. The germline V gene has CDR1 MNHEY and CDR2 SVGAGI. This CDR3 comprises 15 residues. V shed 6 bases, J shed 2 bases, and the junction held 2 bases outside the gene matches.

The rearrangement links TRBV5-8 to TRBJ2-5, with a possible D match to TRBD2 (5 bases). The CDR3 is made up of 15 amino acids. V was clipped by 0 bases and J by 4 bases, with 13 bases between them. CDR1 is SGHTS, CDR2 YDEGEE, per germline. CDR3 sequence (DNA): TGTGCCAGCAGCTTGGAACCGGGATTCACAGAGACCCAGTACTTC. Encoded protein: CASSLEPGFTETQYF.

In nucleotides, the CDR3 is TGTGCCAGCAGCTCCGATAGCTATGGCTACACCTTC. It specifies CASSSDSYGYTF. The chain uses TRBV5-6 and TRBJ1-2, with D uncertain. The V end was cut by 3 bases, the J end by 4 bases, with 7 bases between. The CDR3 spans 12 residues. The germline V gene encodes CDR1 SGHDT and CDR2 YYEEEE.

The chain recombines TRBV7-9 with TRBJ2-1; D is possibly TRBD1 (6 bases). This CDR3 has 15 residues. V shed 3 bases and J shed 9 bases, with 18 bases lying between them. The germline V gene encodes CDR1 SEHNR and CDR2 FQNEAQ (reference sequence). The CDR3 DNA follows: TGTGCCAGCAGCTTTTCCGGACAGACTTGGAGTGAGCAGTTCTTC. It specifies CASSFSGQTWSEQFF. Combining the CDR3 with reference TRBV7-9 and TRBJ2-1 gives the whole variable domain DTGVSQNPRHKITKRGQNVTFRCDPISEHNRLYWYRQTLGQGPEFLTYFQNEAQLEKSRLLSDRFSAERPKGSFSTLEIQRTEQGDSAMYLCASSFSGQTWSEQFFGPGTRLTVL.

The chain links TRBV19 to TRBJ2-7, with 13 bases that match TRBD2. CDR3 size: 16 residues. With V trimmed by 6 bases and J by 12 bases, 17 bases remained unmatched. The germline V gene encodes CDR1 LNHDA and CDR2 SQIVND (reference sequence). For the CDR3, the DNA is TGTGCCAGTAGCGAGGGCTCGGGACTAGCGGGGCCTTATCTGTACTTC. This codes for CASSEGSGLAGPYLYF.

This clone was observed once. The chain combines TRBV2 with TRBJ1-1; 8 nucleotides match TRBD1. The CDR3 consists of 13 residues. The J segment lost 5 bases and the V segment lost 5 bases, leaving 4 bases of the junction unmatched. The V gene's germline CDR1 is SNHLY and CDR2 FYNNEI. For the CDR3, the DNA is TGTGCCAGCAGTATACGGACAGGGACTGAAGCTTTCTTT. This encodes CASSIRTGTEAFF.

The rearrangement joins TRBV6-4 to TRBJ2-2, with unresolved D. The V gene's germline CDR1 is MRHNA and CDR2 SNTAGT. Trimming cost V 3 bases and J 3 bases, with 8 bases left between them. The CDR3 sequence is 14 residues long. The CDR3 DNA is TGTGCCAGCAGTGAGTCCCCCGACACCGGGGAGCTGTTTTTT. Translated: CASSESPDTGELFF.

In DNA, the CDR3 is TGTGCCAGCTCAGCAGGGACAGGGTGGGGAAACATTCAGTACTTC. This encodes CASSAGTGWGNIQYF. The genes are TRBV18 and TRBJ2-4; 9 bases align to TRBD1. Per the germline V gene, CDR1 is KGHSH and CDR2 is LQKENI. V lost 5 bases to trimming and J lost 6 bases; unmatched junction nucleotides: 8. CDR3 length: 15 residues.

This clone was detected a few times. The chain combines TRBV6-1 with TRBJ2-1; D gene uncertain. V lost 4 bases to trimming and J lost 8 bases, with 15 bases between them. Germline CDR1 is MNHNS and CDR2 is SASEGT. The CDR3 consists of 14 residues. CDR3 sequence: CASSASLLRDEQFF. The CDR3 bases are TGTGCCAGCAGTGCCTCCCTCTTACGTGATGAGCAGTTCTTC.

V gene TRBV11-3 combines with J gene TRBJ2-2; 9 bases are a match to TRBD2. Germline V CDR1 and CDR2: SGHNT, YENEEA. V dropped 7 bases and J dropped 5; count of bases not matched to a gene: 14. This CDR3 region has 17 residues. CDR3 DNA: TGTGCCAGCACCCCTCAGGGCGGGGGGGCATGGACCGGGGAGCTGTTTTTT. This encodes CASTPQGGGAWTGELFF.

The genes are TRBV2 and TRBJ1-4; no firm D call. The CDR3 is 13 residues long. Germline CDR1 reads SNHLY; CDR2 reads FYNNEI. The ends were cut back, 7 bases at V and 3 bases at J, with 9 bases in the middle. As DNA, the CDR3 is TGTGCCAGCAATGGGCGGTCTAATGAAAAACTGTTTTTT. Protein product: CASNGRSNEKLFF.

This chain links TRBV25-1 with TRBJ1-2; D is uncertain. The CDR3 spans 14 residues. Germline V CDR1 and CDR2: MGHDK, SYGVNS. Trimming took off 4 bases at V and 9 bases at J, with 18 bases between the two ends. The CDR3 protein is CASSAQNRMSSYTF. The CDR3 DNA follows: TGTGCCAGCAGTGCCCAGAATCGAATGAGTAGCTACACCTTC.

This chain links TRBV10-3 with TRBJ2-5; 10 bases agree with TRBD2. The J call may be mistaken, given a closer DNA end match to TRBJ2-7. Germline-derived CDR1 and CDR2 are ENHRY and SYGVKD. This CDR3 region has 16 residues. CDR3 in amino acids: CAISESSGGLSYEQYF. CDR3 DNA: TGTGCCATCAGTGAGTCTAGCGGGGGGTTATCCTACGAGCAGTACTTC.

This rearrangement joins TRBV5-1 to TRBJ2-3; D not resolved. V dropped 0 bases and J dropped 0 bases, with 8 bases sitting between them. This CDR3 comprises 15 residues. The germline V gene has CDR1 SGHRS and CDR2 YFSETQ. The CDR3 DNA reads as TGCGCCAGCAGCTTGGTAGGCTCTAGCACAGATACGCAGTATTTT. Its protein is CASSLVGSSTDTQYF. The full variable domain, completed using reference TRBV5-1 and TRBJ2-3, is KAGVTQTPRYLIKTRGQQVTLSCSPISGHRSVSWYQQTPGQGLQFLFEYFSETQRNKGNFPGRFSGRQFSNSRSEMNVSTLELGDSALYLCASSLVGSSTDTQYFGPGTRLTVL.